This entry features one T cell receptor (beta chain) sequence. Its antigen is as yet unknown. Clones were read by immunoSEQ multiplex PCR, and TCRdb kept only the in-frame ones, dropping some. The sample consists of 34,000 or so clones, 75% to 80% of them appearing once. The data originate from a study of regulatory and conventional T cells in RAG deficiency. The study, taken as a whole, reports: Compared with controls, unique Treg TCR beta sequences dropped about 110-fold in Omenn syndrome and CID/AS. RAG-deficient patients showed markedly lower Shannon entropy and higher Simpson indices than control T-cell subsets. Patient subsets had shorter CDR3s; Omenn Treg-Tconv overlap exceeded 75%.

V shed 6 bases and J 4 bases; nucleotides not matched to a gene: 10. CDR3 length: 14 residues. Germline CDR1 and CDR2: SQVTM and ANQGSEA. Genomic DNA came from blood conventional CD4+ T cells gated CD25-low CD127-high. These same data were also listed under a study on regulatory T cells. Per that paper: Amplification used 52 TRBV primers and 13 TRBJ primers. Patient repertoires had restricted TRB V-J pairs and skewed V and J usage, most in Tregs.

The source of this sequence is a human donor in good health. This chain uses TRBV29-1 with TRBJ2-3, with 7 positions matching TRBD1. What was sequenced was CD4+ effector T cells sorted from blood. CDR3 sequence (DNA): TGCAGCGTAGCCGGACAGGCGTTCTCAGATACGCAGTATTTT. Protein: CSVAGQAFSDTQYF.